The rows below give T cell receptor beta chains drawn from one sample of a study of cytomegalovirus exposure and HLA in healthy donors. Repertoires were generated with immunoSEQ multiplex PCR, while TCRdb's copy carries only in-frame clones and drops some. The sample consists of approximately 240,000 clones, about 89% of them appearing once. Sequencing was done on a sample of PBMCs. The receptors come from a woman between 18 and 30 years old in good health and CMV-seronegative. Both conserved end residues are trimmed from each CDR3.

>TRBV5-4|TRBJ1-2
ASSLGGGPNYGYT
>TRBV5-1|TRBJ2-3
ASSLVPTSVTDTQY
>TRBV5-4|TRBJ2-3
ASSLGLAASTDTQY
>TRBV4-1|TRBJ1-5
ASSPPGGWVPQH
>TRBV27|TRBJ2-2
ASARGLAGSANTGELF
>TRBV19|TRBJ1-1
ASSTNKFPF
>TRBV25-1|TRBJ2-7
ASSVGQGYEQY
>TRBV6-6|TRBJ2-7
ASSSLYGQGKDEQY
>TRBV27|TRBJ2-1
ASSFNAGPTLDEQF
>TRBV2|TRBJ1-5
ASSTDRKGQPQH
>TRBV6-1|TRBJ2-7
ASRRATGDDYEQY
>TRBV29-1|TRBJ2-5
SVRTQLLQETQY
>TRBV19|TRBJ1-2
ASTTRTGTSYYGYT
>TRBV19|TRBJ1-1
ASRSDRGDMNTEAF
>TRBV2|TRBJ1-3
ASGGSLKGRGNTIY
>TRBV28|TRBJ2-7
ASLTAGKEQY
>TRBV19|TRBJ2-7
ASSVLDSSYEQY
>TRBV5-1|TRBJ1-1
ASSPPGQDEAF
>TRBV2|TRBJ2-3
ATKWLADPDTQY
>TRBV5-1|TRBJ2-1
ASSLQGSGYNEQF
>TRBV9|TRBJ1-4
ASSQGGGPAPEANEKLF
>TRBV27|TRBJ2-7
ASSLGTSGDANEQY
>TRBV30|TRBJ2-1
AWTPVSGRADNEQF
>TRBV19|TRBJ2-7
ASSIARRSSYEQY
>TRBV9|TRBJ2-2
ASSGIVRSTGELF
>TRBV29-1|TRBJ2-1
SYASGPYNEQF
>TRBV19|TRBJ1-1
ASGPRVMNTEAF
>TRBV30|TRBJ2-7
AWSPDRLYEQY
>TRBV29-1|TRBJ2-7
SVWIGQGRVGEQY
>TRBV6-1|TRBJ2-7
ASSEGTSGPYEQY
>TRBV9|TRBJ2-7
ASSVGLPGEQY
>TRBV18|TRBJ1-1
ASQRQGVGTEAF
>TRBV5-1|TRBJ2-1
ASSYPTLAGANEQF
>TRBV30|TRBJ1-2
AWSQEGGSYT
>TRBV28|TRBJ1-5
ASRESGVSNQPQH
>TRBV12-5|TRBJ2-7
ASLSGAEYEQY
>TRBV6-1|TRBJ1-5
ASSEGGQGYQPQH
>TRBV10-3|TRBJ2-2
AISHRGRDTGELF
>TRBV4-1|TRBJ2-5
ASSREEDVQETQY
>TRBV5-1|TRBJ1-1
ASSLAGTRNTEAF
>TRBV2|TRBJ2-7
ASTLAGGGSEQY